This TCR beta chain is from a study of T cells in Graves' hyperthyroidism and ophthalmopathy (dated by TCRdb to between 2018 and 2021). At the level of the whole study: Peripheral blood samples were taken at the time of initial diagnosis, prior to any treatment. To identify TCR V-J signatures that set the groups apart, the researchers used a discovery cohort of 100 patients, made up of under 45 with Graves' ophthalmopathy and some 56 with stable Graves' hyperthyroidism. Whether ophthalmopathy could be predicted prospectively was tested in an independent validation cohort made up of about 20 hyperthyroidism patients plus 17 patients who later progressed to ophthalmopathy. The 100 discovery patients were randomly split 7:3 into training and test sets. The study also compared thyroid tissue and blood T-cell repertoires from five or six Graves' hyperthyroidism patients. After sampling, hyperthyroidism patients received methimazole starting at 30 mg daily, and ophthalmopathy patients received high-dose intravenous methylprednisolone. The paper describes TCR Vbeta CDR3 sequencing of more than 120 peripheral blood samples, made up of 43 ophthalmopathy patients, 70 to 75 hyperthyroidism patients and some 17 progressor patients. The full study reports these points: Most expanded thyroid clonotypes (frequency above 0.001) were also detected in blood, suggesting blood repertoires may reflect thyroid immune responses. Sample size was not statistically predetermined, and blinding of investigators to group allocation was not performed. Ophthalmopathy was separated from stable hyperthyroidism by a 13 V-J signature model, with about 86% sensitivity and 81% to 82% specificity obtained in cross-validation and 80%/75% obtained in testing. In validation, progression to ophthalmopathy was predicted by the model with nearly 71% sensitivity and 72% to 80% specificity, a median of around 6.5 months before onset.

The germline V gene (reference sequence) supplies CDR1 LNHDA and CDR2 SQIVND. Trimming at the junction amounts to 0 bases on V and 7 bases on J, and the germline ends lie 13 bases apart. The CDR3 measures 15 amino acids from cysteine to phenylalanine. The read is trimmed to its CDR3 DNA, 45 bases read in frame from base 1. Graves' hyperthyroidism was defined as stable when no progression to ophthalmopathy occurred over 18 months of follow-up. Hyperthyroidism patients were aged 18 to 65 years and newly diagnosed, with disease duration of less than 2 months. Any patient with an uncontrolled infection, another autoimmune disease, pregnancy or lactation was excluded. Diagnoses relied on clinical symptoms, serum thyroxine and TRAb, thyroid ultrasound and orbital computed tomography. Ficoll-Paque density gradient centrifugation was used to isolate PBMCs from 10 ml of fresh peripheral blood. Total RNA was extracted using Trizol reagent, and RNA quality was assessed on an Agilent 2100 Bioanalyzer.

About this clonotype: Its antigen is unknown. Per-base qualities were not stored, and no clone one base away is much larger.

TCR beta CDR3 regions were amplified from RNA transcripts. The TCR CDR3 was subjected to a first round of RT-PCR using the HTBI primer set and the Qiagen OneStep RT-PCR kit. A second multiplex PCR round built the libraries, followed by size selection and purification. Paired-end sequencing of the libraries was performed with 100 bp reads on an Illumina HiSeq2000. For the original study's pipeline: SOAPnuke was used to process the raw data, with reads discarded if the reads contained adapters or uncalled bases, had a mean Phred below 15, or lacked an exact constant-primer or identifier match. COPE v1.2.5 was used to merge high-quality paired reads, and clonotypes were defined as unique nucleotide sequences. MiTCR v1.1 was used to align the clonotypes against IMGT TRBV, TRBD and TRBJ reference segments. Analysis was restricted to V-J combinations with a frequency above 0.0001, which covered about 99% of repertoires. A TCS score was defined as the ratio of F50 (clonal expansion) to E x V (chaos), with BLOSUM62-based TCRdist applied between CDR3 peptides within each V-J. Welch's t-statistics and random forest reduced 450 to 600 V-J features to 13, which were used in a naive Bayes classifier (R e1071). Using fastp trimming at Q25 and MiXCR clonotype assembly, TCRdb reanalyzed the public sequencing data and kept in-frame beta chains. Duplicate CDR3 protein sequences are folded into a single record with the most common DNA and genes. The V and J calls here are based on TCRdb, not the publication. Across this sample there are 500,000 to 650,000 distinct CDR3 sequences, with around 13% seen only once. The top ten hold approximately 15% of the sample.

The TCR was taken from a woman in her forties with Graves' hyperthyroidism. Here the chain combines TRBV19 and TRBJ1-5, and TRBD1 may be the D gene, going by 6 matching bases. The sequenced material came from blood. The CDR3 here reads CASSIESRGGQPQHF. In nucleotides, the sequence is TGTGCCAGTAGTATAGAGTCCAGGGGCGGACAGCCCCAGCATTTT.